This T cell receptor (beta chain) originates from a study of spatial heterogeneity in lung cancer. As for the study in general: In raw reads, more than 8.5 appearances on average were recorded for each unique TCR and UMI combination.

Indicated time point: blood at routine non-recurrence follow-up after resection. Frozen PBMC, nontumor lung or tumor provided whole RNA, which was sequenced unsorted. Each TCR cDNA molecule bore a unique molecular identifier. MiXCR was run by TCRdb on the 5' RACE reads, yielding one entry per CDR3 protein. Here the sample spans about 120,000 distinct CDR3 sequences, 9% to 15% being singletons. General observations from the study: Detection of ubiquitous tumor TCRs in blood was higher at resection than follow-up.

CDR1 and CDR2 (germline): SGHRS, YFSETQ. The CDR3 has 15 residues. Trimming took 0 bases from V and 4 from J, leaving 8 bases between them. For this clonotype: Its antigen is as yet unknown.

Sequenced here: PBMCs, sampled at follow-up. The chain has TRBV5-1 and TRBJ2-6, with D tentatively TRBD2 (5 bases). The source is a male donor with early-stage non-small cell lung cancer. CDR3 loop: CASSLESSGANVLTF. The CDR3, as DNA: TGCGCCAGCAGCTTGGAATCTAGCGGGGCCAACGTCCTGACTTTC.